The 11 T cell receptor beta chains below come from one sample, sequenced in a study of T cells in Graves' hyperthyroidism and ophthalmopathy. Researchers took RNA transcripts and amplified the TCR beta CDR3 regions from them. During a first-round RT-PCR of the TCR CDR3, the HTBI primer set was used. TCRdb fed the multiplex PCR reads into MiXCR, producing one record per CDR3 protein. The repertoire has 340,000 or so distinct CDR3 sequences, approximately 18% of them found once; the top ten carry approximately 54%. Sequenced: blood. Receptors were obtained from a woman aged 50 to 60 with Graves' hyperthyroidism.

This clonotype has more than one count but fewer than ten. J is TRBJ2-5 and V is TRBV7-9; possibly TRBD2 for D (5 bases). V was cut by 6 bases and J by 0 bases, with 17 bases left in between. From germline, CDR1 is SEHNR and CDR2 FQNEAQ (reference sequence). The CDR3 is made up of 16 amino acids. CDR3 loop: CASSPKAGAYQETQYF. CDR3 DNA sequence: TGTGCCAGCAGTCCGAAGGCGGGCGCGTACCAAGAGACCCAGTACTTC.

The chain recombines TRBV19 with TRBJ1-1; the D is unclear. V lost 8 bases, J lost 8 bases, and 12 bases lay in between. Per the germline V gene, CDR1 is LNHDA and CDR2 is SQIVND (reference sequence). There are 11 residues in the CDR3. The CDR3 loop reads CASSTPQEAFF. CDR3 bases: TGTGCCAGTTCGACGCCCCAAGAAGCTTTCTTT.

This clonotype was picked up many times. The chain has TRBV2 and TRBJ2-5, with TRBD2 as a possible D gene (7 bases). V lost 1 base to trimming and J lost 2 bases, with 14 bases between them. From germline, CDR1 is SNHLY and CDR2 FYNNEI. This CDR3 is built from 16 residues. DNA for the CDR3: TGTGCCAGCAGTGAAGGTGGCGGGGGCGCACAAGAGACCCAGTACTTC. This translates into CASSEGGGGAQETQYF.

There are a few counts of this clonotype. The V and J genes are TRBV9 and TRBJ1-1; D might be TRBD1 (5 bases). Trimming pared 4 bases from V and 6 bases from J, leaving 19 bases between. The germline V gene has CDR1 SGDLS and CDR2 YYNGEE. The CDR3 extends over 15 amino acids. CDR3 sequence (DNA): TGTGCCAGCAGCTCCTCTCTAGGGGCTTTCGCTGAAGCTTTCTTT. Translated: CASSSSLGAFAEAFF.

The table lists this clonotype with many counts. The rearrangement links TRBV12-3 or TRBV12-4 to TRBJ2-1; TRBD2 matches at 10 bases. The ends lost 5 bases at V and 0 bases at J; junction bases unmatched: 4. There are 16 residues in the CDR3. CDR3 amino acids: CASSQAGGNSYNEQFF. The CDR3 DNA is TGTGCCAGCAGTCAAGCGGGGGGGAACTCCTACAATGAGCAGTTCTTC.

The CDR3 loop reads CASSFQGSVNTEAFF. The CDR3 nucleotides read TGCGCCAGCAGCTTTCAGGGGTCGGTGAACACTGAAGCTTTCTTT. The chain uses TRBV5-1 and TRBJ1-1, with D possibly TRBD1 on 6 matching bases. The ends were cut back, 2 bases at V and 0 bases at J, with 11 bases in the middle. CDR3 length: 15 amino acids. Germline CDR1 reads SGHRS; CDR2 reads YFSETQ.

This clonotype was observed many times. This sequence joins TRBV29-1 and TRBJ2-1, with 9 bases that match TRBD2. Germline CDR1 SQVTM, CDR2 ANQGSEA. With V trimmed by 6 bases and J by 6 bases, 6 bases remained unmatched. The CDR3 covers 13 residues. In DNA, the CDR3 is TGCAGCGTGGAAACTAGCGGGTCCAATGAGCAGTTCTTC. This encodes CSVETSGSNEQFF.

The chain joins TRBV4-1 to TRBJ2-7; 9 positions agree with TRBD1. The CDR3 spans 16 residues. Germline values: CDR1 MGHRA, CDR2 YSYEKL. The trim removed 1 base at V and 5 bases at J, leaving 9 bases unmatched. CDR3 sequence reads: CASSQAKGTGNHEQYV. The CDR3 coding sequence is TGCGCCAGCAGCCAAGCCAAGGGGACAGGGAACCACGAGCAGTACGTC.

The chain is built from TRBV9 and TRBJ2-7, with D possibly matching TRBD1 (5 bases). The CDR3 extends over 15 amino acids. Germline values: CDR1 SGDLS, CDR2 YYNGEE. With 0 bases removed from V and 5 bases from J, the gap between germline ends came to 15 bases. This CDR3 is CASSVEVQGTHEQYV. The CDR3 DNA reads as TGTGCCAGCAGCGTAGAGGTTCAGGGTACCCACGAGCAGTACGTC.

A word on this clonotype: A much larger clone lies a single base off, so this may be a read error. The CDR3 reads CTSSPPGPVNEKLFF. The CDR3 nucleotides are TGTACCAGCTCACCACCGGGGCCCGTTAATGAAAAACTGTTTTTT. The chain is built from TRBV18 and TRBJ1-4; D possibly corresponds to TRBD1 (5 bases). Germline CDR1 and CDR2: KGHSH and LQKENI. This CDR3 contains 15 residues.

This clonotype was counted a few times. V usage is TRBV20-1 and J usage is TRBJ1-5, with D hard to call. V dropped 3 bases and J dropped 1 base, with 13 bases sitting between them. CDR3 length: 15 residues. CDR1 is DFQATT and CDR2 is SNEGSKA in the germline V gene (reference sequence). CDR3 in amino acids: CSASQKAQSNQPQHF. The CDR3 DNA reads TGCAGTGCTAGCCAAAAGGCACAGAGCAATCAGCCCCAGCATTTT.